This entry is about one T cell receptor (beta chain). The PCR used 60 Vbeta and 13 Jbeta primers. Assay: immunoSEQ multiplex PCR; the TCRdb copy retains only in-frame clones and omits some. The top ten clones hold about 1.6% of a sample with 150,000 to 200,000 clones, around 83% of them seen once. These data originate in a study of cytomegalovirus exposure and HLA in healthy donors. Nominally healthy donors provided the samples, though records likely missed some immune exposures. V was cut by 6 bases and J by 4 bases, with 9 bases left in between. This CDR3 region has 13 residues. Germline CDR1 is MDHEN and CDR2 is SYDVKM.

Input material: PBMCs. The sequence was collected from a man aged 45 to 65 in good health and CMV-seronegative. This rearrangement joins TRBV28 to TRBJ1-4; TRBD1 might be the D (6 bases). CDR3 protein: CASRRQVNEKLFF. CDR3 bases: TGTGCCAGCAGAAGACAGGTTAATGAAAAACTGTTTTTT.